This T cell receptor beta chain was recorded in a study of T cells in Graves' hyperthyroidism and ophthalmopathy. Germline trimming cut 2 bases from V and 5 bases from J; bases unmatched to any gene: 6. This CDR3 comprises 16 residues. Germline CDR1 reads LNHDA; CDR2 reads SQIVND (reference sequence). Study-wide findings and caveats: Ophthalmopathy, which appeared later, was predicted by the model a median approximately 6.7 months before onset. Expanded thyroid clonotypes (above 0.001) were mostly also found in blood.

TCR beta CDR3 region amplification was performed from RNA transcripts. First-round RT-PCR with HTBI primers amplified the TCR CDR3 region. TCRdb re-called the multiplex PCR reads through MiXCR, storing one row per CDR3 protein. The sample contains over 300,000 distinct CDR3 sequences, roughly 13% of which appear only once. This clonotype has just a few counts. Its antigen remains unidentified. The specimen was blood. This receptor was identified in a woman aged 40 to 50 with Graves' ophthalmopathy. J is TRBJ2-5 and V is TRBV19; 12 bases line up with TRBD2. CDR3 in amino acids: CASSILAGGPKETQYF. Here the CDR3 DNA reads TGTGCCAGTAGTATACTAGCGGGGGGGCCTAAGGAGACCCAGTACTTC.